This T cell receptor beta chain was captured by sequencing in a study of radiotherapy plus CTLA-4 blockade in lung cancer. Here immunoSEQ multiplex PCR was the method, and the copy in TCRdb shows in-frame clones only, minus some. The table lists tens of thousands of clones, about 81% of them singletons. This CDR3 has 13 residues. V lost 0 bases, J lost 11 bases, and 14 bases lay in between. CDR1 SGHRS and CDR2 YFSETQ come from the germline V gene. The TCR originated in a human donor with non-small cell lung cancer that progressed on radiotherapy plus ipilimumab. This material consisted of peripheral blood, taken from a patient treated with radiotherapy plus ipilimumab. The chain combines TRBV5-1 with TRBJ2-5; tentatively, D is TRBD2 (6 bases). In DNA, the CDR3 is TGCGCCAGCAGCTTGGCCTTCGGCGGGGAGCAGTACTTC. It is translated as CASSLAFGGEQYF.